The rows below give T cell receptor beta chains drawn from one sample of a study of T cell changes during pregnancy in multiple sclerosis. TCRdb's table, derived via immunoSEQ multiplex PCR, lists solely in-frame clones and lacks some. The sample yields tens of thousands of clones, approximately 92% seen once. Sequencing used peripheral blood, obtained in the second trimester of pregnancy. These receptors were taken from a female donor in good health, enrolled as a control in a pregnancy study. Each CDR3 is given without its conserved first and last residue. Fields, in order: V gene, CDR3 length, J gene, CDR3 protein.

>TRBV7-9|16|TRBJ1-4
ASSLLPGQGAANEKLF
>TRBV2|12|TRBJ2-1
ASYDRGSYNEQF
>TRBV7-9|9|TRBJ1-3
ASSRGNTIY
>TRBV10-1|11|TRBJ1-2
ASSATGLMGYT
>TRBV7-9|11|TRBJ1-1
ASSPSVGQGAF
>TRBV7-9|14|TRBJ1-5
ASSSTGQRGGQPQH
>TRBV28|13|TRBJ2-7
ASTISGGAFHEQY
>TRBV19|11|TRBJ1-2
ASSLTVNYGYT
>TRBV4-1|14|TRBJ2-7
ASSQDPGQKSYEQY
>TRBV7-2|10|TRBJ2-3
ASSSSSDTQY
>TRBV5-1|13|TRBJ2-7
ASSLARQAYYEQY
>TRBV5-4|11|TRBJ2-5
ASSYGGLETQY
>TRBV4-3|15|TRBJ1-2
ASSQGQASWNHYGYT
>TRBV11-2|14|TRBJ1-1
ASAGGTFALDTEAF
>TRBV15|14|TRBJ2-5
ATSRVGGGRRETQY
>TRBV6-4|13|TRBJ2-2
ASKGSEGYTGELF
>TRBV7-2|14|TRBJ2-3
ASSLRQGGGTDTQY
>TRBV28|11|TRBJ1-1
ASSNHENTEAF
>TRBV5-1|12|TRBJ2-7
ASSWGLAENEQY
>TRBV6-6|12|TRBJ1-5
ASSSGGYNQPQH
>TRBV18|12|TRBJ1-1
ASSPSGQGIGAF
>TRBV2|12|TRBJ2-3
ASSDGGHTDTQY
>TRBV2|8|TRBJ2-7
ARGGTSMY
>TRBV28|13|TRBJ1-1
ASSTTGALVTEAF
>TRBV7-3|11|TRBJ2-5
ASSQQGFETQY
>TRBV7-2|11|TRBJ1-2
ASSLDRLGGYT
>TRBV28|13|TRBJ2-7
ASSPRGGYSYEQY
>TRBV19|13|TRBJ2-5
ASRDGQAFQGTQY
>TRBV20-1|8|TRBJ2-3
SASRDTQY
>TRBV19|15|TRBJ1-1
ASSNRGLQLANAEAF
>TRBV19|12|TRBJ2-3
ASTSGGSTDTQY
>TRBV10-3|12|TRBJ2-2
AISDGGDTGELF
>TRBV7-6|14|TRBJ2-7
ASSLSSSGGPYEQY
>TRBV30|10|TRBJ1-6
AWSTGIGPLH
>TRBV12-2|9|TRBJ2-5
ASRFGETQY
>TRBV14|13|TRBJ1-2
ASSQALTGSYGYT
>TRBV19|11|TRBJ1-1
ASKGSWNTEAF
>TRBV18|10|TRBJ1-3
ASSPNRDAIY
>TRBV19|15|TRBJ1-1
ASRSAGGRRGNTEAF
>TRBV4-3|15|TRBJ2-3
ASSQDGTSGGSDTQY
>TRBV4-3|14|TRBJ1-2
ASSQATRDKRDGYT
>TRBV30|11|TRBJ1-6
AWRWTGYSPLH
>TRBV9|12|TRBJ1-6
ASSVRQFNSPLH
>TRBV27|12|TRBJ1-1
ASSLSGFQNQAF
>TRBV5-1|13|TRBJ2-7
ASSVLSGSSYEQY
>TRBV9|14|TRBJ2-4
ASSVDGVPAKNIQY
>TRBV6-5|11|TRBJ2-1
ASSLLGANEQF
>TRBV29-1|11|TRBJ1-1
SVADRGRTEAF
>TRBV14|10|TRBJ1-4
ASSRGREKLF
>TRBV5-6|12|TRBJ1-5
ATSQGWSGQPQH
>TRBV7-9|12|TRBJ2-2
ASSFNSRGGELF
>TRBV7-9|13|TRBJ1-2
ASSLAGRGVGGYT
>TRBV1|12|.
TSSQIGGGCEQY
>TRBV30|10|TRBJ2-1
AWRLAGEEQF
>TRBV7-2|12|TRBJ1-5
ASSSGREYQPQH